This T cell receptor (beta chain) comes out of a study of blood T cell repertoires in COVID-19. Study-level information: Acute-phase and convalescent COVID-19 samples originated in the United States, Italy and Spain.

This clone was recorded once. Germline CDR1 reads LNHDA; CDR2 reads SQIVND (reference sequence). V was trimmed by 5 bases and J by 1 base, leaving 9 bases between them. This CDR3 has 14 residues. Source study methods: Reference gene primer amplification yielded estimated nucleated cell counts. Profiled with immunoSEQ multiplex PCR; TCRdb holds only in-frame clones, not every one. V and J calls and clone size come straight from that table; D and trimming were deduced from the DNA. The table includes 150,000 to 190,000 clones, more than 75% detected once. This TCR derives from a woman in her sixties with COVID-19, enrolled during active disease. The chain carries TRBV19 and TRBJ1-5; no definite D call. Sequences were obtained from peripheral blood. CDR3 nucleotide sequence: TGTGCCAGTAGTTGGGGAGTAAGCAATCAGCCCCAGCATTTT. Translating gives CASSWGVSNQPQHF.